The 17 T cell receptor beta chains below all came from one sample that was sequenced in a study of T cell changes during pregnancy in multiple sclerosis. TCRdb's copy holds only in-frame clones and misses some; the assay was immunoSEQ multiplex PCR. The data show approximately 100,000 clones, 85% to 95% seen once. The sequenced sample was peripheral blood, obtained after pregnancy. Receptor source: a female donor with multiple sclerosis, enrolled in a pregnancy study.

The chain carries TRBV6-5 and TRBJ2-3; TRBD2 matches at 13 bases. The J segment lost 4 bases and the V segment lost 8 bases, leaving 6 bases of the junction unmatched. The germline V gene has CDR1 MNHEY and CDR2 SVGAGI. This CDR3 is 15 amino acids long. Here the CDR3 DNA reads TGTGCCAGCGGCCGACTAGCGGGAGGAGCAGATACGCAGTATTTT. Amino acid sequence: CASGRLAGGADTQYF.

J is TRBJ1-5 and V is TRBV30; the D gene is possibly TRBD1 (5 bases). This CDR3 has 15 amino acids. CDR1 GTSNPN and CDR2 SVGIG come from the germline V gene (reference sequence). The V end lost 3 bases, the J end lost 7 bases, and 19 bases lay between the germline ends. As DNA, the CDR3 is TGTGCCTGGAGCCGGTCGGGGGGAACGGGGCAGCCCCAGCATTTT. Translation: CAWSRSGGTGQPQHF.

This chain connects TRBV11-3 to TRBJ2-2; 9 nucleotides match TRBD2. This CDR3 contains 13 residues. J gave up 6 bases and V 5 bases, and 1 base lay outside the gene matches. The germline CDR1 and CDR2 sequences are SGHNT and YENEEA. The CDR3 spells CASSIAGAGELFF. The CDR3 coding sequence is TGTGCCAGCAGCATAGCGGGAGCCGGGGAGCTGTTTTTT.

The chain links TRBV9 to TRBJ2-1, with D possibly matching TRBD2 (5 bases). Trimming took off 4 bases at V and 9 bases at J, with 14 bases between the two ends. This CDR3 comprises 13 residues. Germline V CDR1 and CDR2: SGDLS, YYNGEE. The CDR3 sequence: CASSFGLLGEQFF. CDR3 nucleotide sequence: TGTGCCAGCAGCTTCGGACTGCTGGGTGAGCAGTTCTTC.

V usage is TRBV6-1 and J usage is TRBJ1-1; D may be TRBD1 (6 bases). Germline values: CDR1 MNHNS, CDR2 SASEGT. The CDR3 is 15 residues long. Trimming took 2 bases from V and 3 from J, leaving 13 bases between them. CDR3 coding DNA: TGTGCCAGCAGTGAAAGTTACAGGGTGGACACTGAAGCTTTCTTT. Encoded protein: CASSESYRVDTEAFF.

The chain is built from TRBV2 and TRBJ2-1, with 10 bases aligning to TRBD2. V was pared by 6 bases and J by 7 bases, with 9 bases of the junction left unmatched. The germline V gene encodes CDR1 SNHLY and CDR2 FYNNEI. CDR3 length: 15 amino acids. CDR3 residues: CASSGLAGAWNEQFF. The CDR3 DNA follows: TGTGCCAGCAGCGGTCTAGCGGGAGCTTGGAATGAGCAGTTCTTC.

This chain uses TRBV6-5 with TRBJ2-5, with 13 nucleotides matching TRBD2. In germline, CDR1 is MNHEY, CDR2 SVGAGI. Trimming removed 6 bases from V and 3 bases from J; junction bases left unmatched: 4. The CDR3 extends over 15 amino acids. The CDR3 reads CASSPGTSGKETQYF. CDR3 nucleotide sequence: TGTGCCAGCAGCCCCGGGACTAGCGGGAAAGAGACCCAGTACTTC.

CDR3 nucleotide sequence: TGCGCCAGCAGCCAAAGGGAGGGGGACCACGGGAAGACCCAGTACTTC. Encoded protein: CASSQREGDHGKTQYF. The chain recombines TRBV4-1 with TRBJ2-5, with a weak D call TRBD2 (7 bases). Germline CDR1 and CDR2: MGHRA and YSYEKL. V was cut by 2 bases and J by 6 bases, with 19 bases left in between. There are 16 residues in the CDR3.

The genes are TRBV28 and TRBJ1-5; possibly TRBD1 for D (5 bases). CDR1 and CDR2 (germline): MDHEN, SYDVKM. CDR3 length equals 14 residues. V was shortened by 6 bases and J by 3 bases, with 12 bases between the two germline ends. The CDR3 DNA is TGTGCCAGCAGCCGGGGGGGGAACAATCAGCCCCAGCATTTT. Its translation is CASSRGGNNQPQHF.

The CDR3 here is CASSIKQGFEKLFF. The CDR3 coding sequence is TGTGCCAGTAGTATAAAACAGGGCTTTGAAAAACTGTTTTTT. The chain combines TRBV19 with TRBJ1-4; tentatively, D is TRBD1 (6 bases). V was trimmed by 2 bases and J by 7 bases, leaving 11 bases between them. This CDR3 has 14 amino acids. Germline V gene sequence: CDR1 LNHDA, CDR2 SQIVND (reference sequence).

V is TRBV9 and J is TRBJ2-1; a weak D match, TRBD1 (5 bases). The CDR3 totals 16 residues. V lost 3 bases and J 0 bases, leaving 13 bases between the germline ends. Germline lookup yields CDR1 SGDLS and CDR2 YYNGEE. CDR3 sequence (DNA): TGTGCCAGCAGCGGGGGCGTAACGATCTCCTACAATGAGCAGTTCTTC. Protein: CASSGGVTISYNEQFF. Combining the CDR3 with reference TRBV9 and TRBJ2-1 gives the whole variable domain DSGVTQTPKHLITATGQRVTLRCSPRSGDLSVYWYQQSLDQGLQFLIQYYNGEERAKGNILERFSAQQFPDLHSELNLSSLELGDSALYFCASSGGVTISYNEQFFGPGTRLTVL.

The chain is built from TRBV9 and TRBJ2-5; the D is unclear. Germline V gene lookup returns CDR1 SGDLS and CDR2 YYNGEE. V was cut by 4 bases and J by 5 bases, with 9 bases left in between. The CDR3 contains 12 residues. CDR3 residues: CASSRSSETQYF. The CDR3 DNA is TGTGCCAGCAGCCGGTCCTCTGAGACCCAGTACTTC.

The V call is TRBV30, the J call TRBJ1-2, with 10 bases identical to TRBD1. The V segment lost 4 bases and the J segment 3 bases; nucleotides outside the gene matches: 2. Germline CDR1 and CDR2: GTSNPN and SVGIG (reference sequence). The CDR3 contains 13 residues. The CDR3 DNA reads TGTGCCTGGACGGGGACAGGGGACTATGGCTACACCTTC. Translated, it gives CAWTGTGDYGYTF.

This sequence joins TRBV11-3 and TRBJ2-1, with TRBD2 matching over 8 bases. Germline trimming cut 5 bases from V and 1 base from J; bases unmatched to any gene: 4. The germline CDR1 and CDR2 sequences are SGHNT and YENEEA. The CDR3 spans 15 residues. CDR3 sequence reads: CASSQRGGSYNEQFF. CDR3 coding DNA: TGTGCCAGCAGCCAACGGGGGGGGTCCTACAATGAGCAGTTCTTC.

V is TRBV18 and J is TRBJ2-2; 7 bases match TRBD1. The V and J ends lost 3 bases and 6 bases, in that order; junction bases with no gene match: 10. CDR3 length equals 16 residues. The germline V gene has CDR1 KGHSH and CDR2 LQKENI. The CDR3 loop is CASSPETGLLAGELFF. CDR3 nucleotides: TGTGCCAGCTCACCCGAGACAGGGTTATTGGCCGGGGAGCTGTTTTTT.

In DNA, the CDR3 is TGCAGCGTTTTTGCAGGGTATGGCTACACCTTC. This translates into CSVFAGYGYTF. This chain links TRBV29-1 with TRBJ1-2; a weak D match, TRBD1 (5 bases). Germline V gene sequence: CDR1 SQVTM, CDR2 ANQGSEA. The CDR3 is made up of 11 amino acids. The V gene lost 5 bases and the J gene lost 5 bases, with 9 bases spanning the gap.

The V and J genes are TRBV9 and TRBJ2-2, with D possibly being TRBD2 (8 bases). V lost 2 bases and J 7 bases, leaving 21 bases between the germline ends. Germline-derived CDR1 and CDR2 are SGDLS and YYNGEE. There are 17 residues in the CDR3. CDR3: CASSVGRGGTDGGELFF. DNA for the CDR3: TGTGCCAGCAGCGTGGGCCGCGGGGGGACAGACGGCGGGGAGCTGTTTTTT.